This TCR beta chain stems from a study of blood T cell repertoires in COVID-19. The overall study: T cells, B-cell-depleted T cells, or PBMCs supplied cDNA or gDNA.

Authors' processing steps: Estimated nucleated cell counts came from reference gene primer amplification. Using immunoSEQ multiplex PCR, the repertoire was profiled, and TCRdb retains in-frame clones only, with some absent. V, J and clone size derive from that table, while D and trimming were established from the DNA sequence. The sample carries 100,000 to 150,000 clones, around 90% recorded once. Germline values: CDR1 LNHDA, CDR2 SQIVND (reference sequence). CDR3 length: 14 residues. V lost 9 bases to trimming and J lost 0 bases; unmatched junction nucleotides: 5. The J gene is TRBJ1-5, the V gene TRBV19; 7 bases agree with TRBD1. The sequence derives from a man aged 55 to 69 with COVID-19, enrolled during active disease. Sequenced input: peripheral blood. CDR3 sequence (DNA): TGTGCCAGCGTTAGACAGGGTAGCAATCAGCCCCAGCATTTT. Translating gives CASVRQGSNQPQHF.